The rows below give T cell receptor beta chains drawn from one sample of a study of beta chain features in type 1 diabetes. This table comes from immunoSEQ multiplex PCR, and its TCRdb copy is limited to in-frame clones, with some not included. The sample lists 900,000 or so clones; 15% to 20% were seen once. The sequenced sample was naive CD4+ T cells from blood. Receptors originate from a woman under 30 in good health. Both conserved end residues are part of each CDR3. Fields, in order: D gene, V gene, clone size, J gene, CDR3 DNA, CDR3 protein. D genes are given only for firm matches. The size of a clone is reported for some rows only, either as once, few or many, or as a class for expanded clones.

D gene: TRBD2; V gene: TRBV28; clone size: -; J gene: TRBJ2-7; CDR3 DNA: TGTGCCAGCATGGAGACTAGCGGGGGCTACGAGCAGTACTTC; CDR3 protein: CASMETSGGYEQYF
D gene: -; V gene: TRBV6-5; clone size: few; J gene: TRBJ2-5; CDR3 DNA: TGTGCCAGCAGTCTTCAGGGATTTCTAGGAGAGACCCAGTACTTC; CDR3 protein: CASSLQGFLGETQYF
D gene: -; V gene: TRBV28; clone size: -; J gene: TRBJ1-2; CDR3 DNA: TGTGCCTCACAGGGCAACTATGGCTACACCTTC; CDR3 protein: CASQGNYGYTF
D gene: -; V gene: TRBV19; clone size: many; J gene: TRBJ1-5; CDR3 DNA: TGTGCCAGTTCAACAGGGCGCAATCAGCCCCAGCATTTT; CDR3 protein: CASSTGRNQPQHF
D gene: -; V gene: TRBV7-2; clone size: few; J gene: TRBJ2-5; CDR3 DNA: TGTGCCAGCAGCTTAGGTAGCTTTCCGGAGACCCAGTACTTC; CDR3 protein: CASSLGSFPETQYF
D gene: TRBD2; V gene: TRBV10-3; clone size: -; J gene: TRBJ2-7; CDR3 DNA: TGTGCCATCAGTGAGCCACCAAGCGGGAGATACGAGCAGTACTTC; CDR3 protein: CAISEPPSGRYEQYF
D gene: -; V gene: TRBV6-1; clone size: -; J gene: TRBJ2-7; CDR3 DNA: TGTGCCAGCAGTGAGGATTGGCCTTCCTTCTACGAGCAGTACTTC; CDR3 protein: CASSEDWPSFYEQYF
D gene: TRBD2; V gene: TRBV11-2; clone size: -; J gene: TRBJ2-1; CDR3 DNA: TGTGCCAGCAGCTTAGATAGAGGACTAGCGGGAGACAATGAGCAGTTCTTC; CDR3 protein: CASSLDRGLAGDNEQFF
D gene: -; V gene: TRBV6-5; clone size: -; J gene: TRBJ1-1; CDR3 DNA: TGTGCCAGCAGCTCGCTGGGCACAAGAACAGGTGAAGCTTTCTTT; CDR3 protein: CASSSLGTRTGEAFF
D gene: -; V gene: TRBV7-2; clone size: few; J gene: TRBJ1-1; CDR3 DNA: TGTGCCAGCAGCTTAGTCTCAGGACGGACGAACACTGAAGCTTTCTTT; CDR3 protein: CASSLVSGRTNTEAFF
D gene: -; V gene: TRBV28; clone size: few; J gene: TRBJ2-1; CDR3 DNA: TGTGCCAGCAGTCGCCCCCCCAGCTACAATGAGCAGTTCTTC; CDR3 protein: CASSRPPSYNEQFF
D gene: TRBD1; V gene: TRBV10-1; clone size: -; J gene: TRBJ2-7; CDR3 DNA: TGCGCCAGGAGACAGGGTCCCTACGAGCAGTACTTC; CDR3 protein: CARRQGPYEQYF
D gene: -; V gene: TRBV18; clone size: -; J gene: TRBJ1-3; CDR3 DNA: TGTGCCAGCATCTACACGGACCGTCGCTCTGGAAACACCATATATTTT; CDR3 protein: CASIYTDRRSGNTIYF
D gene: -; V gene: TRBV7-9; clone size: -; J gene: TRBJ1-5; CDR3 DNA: TGTGCCAGCAGCTTATGGCAACAGCCCCAGCATTTT; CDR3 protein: CASSLWQQPQHF
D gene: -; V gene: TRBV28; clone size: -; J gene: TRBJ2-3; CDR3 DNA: TGTGCCAGCAGTATACAGACCCAGTATAACACAGATACGCAGTATTTT; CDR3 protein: CASSIQTQYNTDTQYF
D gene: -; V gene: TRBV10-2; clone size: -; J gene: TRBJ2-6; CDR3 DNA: TGCGCCAGCATCGAGGGCCCAGGGGTCCCCTCTGGGGCCAACGTCCTGACTTTC; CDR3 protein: CASIEGPGVPSGANVLTF
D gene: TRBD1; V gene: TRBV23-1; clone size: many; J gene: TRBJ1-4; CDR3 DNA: TGCGCCAGCACCTCAGCCAGGGACAGTAATGAAAAACTGTTTTTT; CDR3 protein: CASTSARDSNEKLFF
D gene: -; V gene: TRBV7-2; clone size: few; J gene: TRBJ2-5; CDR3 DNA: TGTGCCAGCAGCCCAAGGGTAGCGCAGGCGGAGACCCAGTACTTC; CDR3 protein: CASSPRVAQAETQYF
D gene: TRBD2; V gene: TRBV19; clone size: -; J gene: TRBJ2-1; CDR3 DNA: TGTGCCAGTAGTATAGGCGGGACTAGCGGGAGCAATGAGCAGTTCTTC; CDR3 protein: CASSIGGTSGSNEQFF
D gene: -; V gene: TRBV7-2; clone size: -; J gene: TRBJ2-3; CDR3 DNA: TGTGCCAGCAGCTCTAGAGGTCTTTTCCAGGTCCGCACAGATACGCAGTATTTT; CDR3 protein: CASSSRGLFQVRTDTQYF
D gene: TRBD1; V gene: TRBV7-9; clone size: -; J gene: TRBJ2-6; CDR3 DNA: TGTGCCAGCAGCGAACAGGGGGGAATCCCTGGGGCCAACGTCCTGACTTTC; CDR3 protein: CASSEQGGIPGANVLTF
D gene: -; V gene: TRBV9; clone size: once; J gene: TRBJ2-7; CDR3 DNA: TGTGCCAGCAGCGCGGGGTCGTTTCGCGAGCAGTACTTC; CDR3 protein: CASSAGSFREQYF
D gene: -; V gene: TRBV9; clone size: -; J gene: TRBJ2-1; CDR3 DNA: TGTGCCAGCAGCGTAGTAATGGGGTTTGGTGAGCAGTTCTTC; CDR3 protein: CASSVVMGFGEQFF
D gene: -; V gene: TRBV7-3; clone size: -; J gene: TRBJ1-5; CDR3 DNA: TGTGCCAGCAGCTTACGACAGGATCAGCCCCAGCATTTT; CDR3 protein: CASSLRQDQPQHF
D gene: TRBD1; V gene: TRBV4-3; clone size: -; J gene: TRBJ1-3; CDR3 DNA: TGCGCCAGCAGCCAAGGGACAGGGACAGGATCTGGAAACACCATATATTTT; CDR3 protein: CASSQGTGTGSGNTIYF
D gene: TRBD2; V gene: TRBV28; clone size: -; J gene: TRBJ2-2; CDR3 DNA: TGTGCCAGCGGCTCCGTAGCGGGTTGGATCGGGGAGCTGTTTTTT; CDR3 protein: CASGSVAGWIGELFF
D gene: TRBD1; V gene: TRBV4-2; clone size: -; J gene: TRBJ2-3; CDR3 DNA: TGTGCCAGCAGCCAAGAGGGACAGGGGTCGCGAGATACGCAGTATTTT; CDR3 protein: CASSQEGQGSRDTQYF
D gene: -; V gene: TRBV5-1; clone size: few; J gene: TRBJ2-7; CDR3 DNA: TGCGCCAGCAGCTTGAGTCCGGGGGGCAGAACCTTACGAAAGCAGTACTTC; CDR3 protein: CASSLSPGGRTLRKQYF
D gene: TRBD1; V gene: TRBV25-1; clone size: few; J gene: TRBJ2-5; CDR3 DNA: TGTGCCAGCAGTCGGGACAGGGGAACAGAGACCCAGTACTTC; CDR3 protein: CASSRDRGTETQYF
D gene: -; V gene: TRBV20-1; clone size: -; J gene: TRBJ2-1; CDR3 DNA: TGCAGTGCTACCTCTTGGATTGAGCAGTTCTTC; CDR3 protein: CSATSWIEQFF
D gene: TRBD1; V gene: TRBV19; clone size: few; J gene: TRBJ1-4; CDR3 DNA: TGTGCCAGTAATCCGGGACAGCCAAATGAAAAACTGTTTTTT; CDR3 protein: CASNPGQPNEKLFF
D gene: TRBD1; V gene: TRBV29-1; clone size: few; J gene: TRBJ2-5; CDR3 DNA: TGCAGCGTTTGCCGGGACAGGGGCCGAGAGACCCAGTACTTC; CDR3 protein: CSVCRDRGRETQYF
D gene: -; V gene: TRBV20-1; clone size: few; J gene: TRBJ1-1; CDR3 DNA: TGCAGTGCTAATAGGGGAACTGAAGCTTTCTTT; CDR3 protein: CSANRGTEAFF
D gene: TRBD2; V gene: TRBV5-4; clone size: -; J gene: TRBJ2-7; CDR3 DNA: TGTGCCAGCAGCTCTGGGGGGCTAGCGGGATTCTCCTACGAGCAGTACTTC; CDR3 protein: CASSSGGLAGFSYEQYF
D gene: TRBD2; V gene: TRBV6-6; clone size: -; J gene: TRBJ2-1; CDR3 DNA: TGTGCCAGCATACTAGCGGGAGGCAATGAGCAGTTCTTC; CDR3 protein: CASILAGGNEQFF
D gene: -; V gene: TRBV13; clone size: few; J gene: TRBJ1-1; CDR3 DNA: TGTGCCAGCAGCCAATTTCAGGCGTCGAACACTGAAGCTTTCTTT; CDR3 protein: CASSQFQASNTEAFF
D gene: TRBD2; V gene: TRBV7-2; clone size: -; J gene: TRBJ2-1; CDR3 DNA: TGTGCCAGCAGCTTAGCGGGACTAGCGGTCAATGAGCAGTTCTTC; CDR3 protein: CASSLAGLAVNEQFF
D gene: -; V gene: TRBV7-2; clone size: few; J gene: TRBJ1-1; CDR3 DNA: TGTGCCAGCAGCACGGCCTTGAACACTGAAGCTTTCTTT; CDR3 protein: CASSTALNTEAFF
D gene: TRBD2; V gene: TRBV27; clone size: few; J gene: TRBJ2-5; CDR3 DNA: TGTGCCAGGGCCGGGACTAGCGGGTGGAAGCAAGAGACCCAGTACTTC; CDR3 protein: CARAGTSGWKQETQYF
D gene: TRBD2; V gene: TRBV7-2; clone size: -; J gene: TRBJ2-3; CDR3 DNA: TGTGCCAGCAGCTTAGCCCCAGGCCTAGCGGGCGCAGATACGCAGTATTTT; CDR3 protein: CASSLAPGLAGADTQYF
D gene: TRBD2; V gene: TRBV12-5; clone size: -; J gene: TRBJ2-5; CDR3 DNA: TGTGCTAGTGGTCTCGGGACTAGCGGGAATGAGGAGACCCAGTACTTC; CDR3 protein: CASGLGTSGNEETQYF
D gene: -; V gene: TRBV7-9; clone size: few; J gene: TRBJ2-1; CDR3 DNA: TGTGCCAGCAGCCTCACAGCGGTGACTAACGACAATGAGCAGTTCTTC; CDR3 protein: CASSLTAVTNDNEQFF
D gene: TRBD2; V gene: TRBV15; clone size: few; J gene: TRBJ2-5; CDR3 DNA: TGTGCCACCAGCATCCGACTAGCGGTACAAGAGACCCAGTACTTC; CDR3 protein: CATSIRLAVQETQYF
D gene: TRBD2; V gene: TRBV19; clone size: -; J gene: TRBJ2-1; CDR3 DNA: TGTGCGAGTAGCCTATCCGGGACTAGCGGGAGTGTCAGTGAGCAGTTCTTC; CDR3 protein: CASSLSGTSGSVSEQFF
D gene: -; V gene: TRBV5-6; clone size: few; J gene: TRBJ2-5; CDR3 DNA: TGTGCCAGCAGCATCCTCGGTAGTACGCACCAAGAGACCCAGTACTTC; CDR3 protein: CASSILGSTHQETQYF
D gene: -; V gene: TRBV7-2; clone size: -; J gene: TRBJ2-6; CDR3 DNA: TGTGCCAGCAGCTTCCGTCCTGGGGCCAACGTCCTGACTTTC; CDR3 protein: CASSFRPGANVLTF
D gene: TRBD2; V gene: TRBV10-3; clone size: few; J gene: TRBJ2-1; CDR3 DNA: TGTGCCATCAGTGGGACTAGCGGGAGGACTAACAATGAGCAGTTCTTC; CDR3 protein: CAISGTSGRTNNEQFF
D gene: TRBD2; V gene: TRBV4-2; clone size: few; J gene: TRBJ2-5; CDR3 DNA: TGTGCCAGCAGCCAACACCCGAGCGGGAGAGGGGAGACCCAGTACTTC; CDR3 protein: CASSQHPSGRGETQYF
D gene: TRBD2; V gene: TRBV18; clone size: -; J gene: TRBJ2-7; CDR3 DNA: TGTGCCAGCTCACCTAGGAGCGGGAGGCTCAGCGAGCAGTACTTC; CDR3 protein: CASSPRSGRLSEQYF
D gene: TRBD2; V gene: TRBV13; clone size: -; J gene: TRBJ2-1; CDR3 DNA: TGTGCCAGCAGCCCAAGGGGACTAGCTTTGTTCTTC; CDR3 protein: CASSPRGLALFF
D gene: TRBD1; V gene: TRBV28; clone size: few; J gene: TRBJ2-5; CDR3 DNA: TGTGCCAGCAGTGAACAGGGGGCGACGGAGACCCAGTACTTC; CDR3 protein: CASSEQGATETQYF
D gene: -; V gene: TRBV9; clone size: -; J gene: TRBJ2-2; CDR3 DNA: TGTGCCAGCAGCGAATTTCGGGGGGCCACCGACACCGGGGAGCTGTTTTTT; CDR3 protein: CASSEFRGATDTGELFF
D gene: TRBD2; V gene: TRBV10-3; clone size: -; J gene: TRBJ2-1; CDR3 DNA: TGTGCCACCCAGGGAGCGGGAGGCGGGGAGCAGTTCTTC; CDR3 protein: CATQGAGGGEQFF
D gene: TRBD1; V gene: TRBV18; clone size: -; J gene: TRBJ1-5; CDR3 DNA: TGTGCCAGCTCGCTAGACAGGGGGGGGAGCAATCAGCCCCAGCATTTT; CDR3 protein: CASSLDRGGSNQPQHF
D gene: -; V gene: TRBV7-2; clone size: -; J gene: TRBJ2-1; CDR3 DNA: TGTGCCAGCAGCCTCGGCCAGGCGCGGAATGAGCAGTTCTTC; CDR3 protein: CASSLGQARNEQFF
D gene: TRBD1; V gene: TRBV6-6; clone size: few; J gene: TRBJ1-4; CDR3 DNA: TGTGCCAGCAGTTACTCCCTATTGACAGGGTATGAAAAACTGTTTTTT; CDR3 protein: CASSYSLLTGYEKLFF
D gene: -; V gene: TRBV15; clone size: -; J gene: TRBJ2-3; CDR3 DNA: TGTGCCACCAAACAGGGTGCCGGCACAGATACGCAGTATTTT; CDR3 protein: CATKQGAGTDTQYF
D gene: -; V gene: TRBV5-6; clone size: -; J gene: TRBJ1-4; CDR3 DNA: TGTGCCAGCAGCTTGATGGTTATAACGGGCCATCACGAAAAACTGTTTTTT; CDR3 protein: CASSLMVITGHHEKLFF